These 21 T cell receptor beta chains were all obtained from the same sample, sequenced in a study of cytomegalovirus exposure and HLA in healthy donors. With 60 Vbeta and 13 Jbeta primers, the PCR was carried out. This table comes from immunoSEQ multiplex PCR, and its TCRdb copy is limited to in-frame clones, with some not included. This table has some 70,000 clones, roughly two thirds appearing once. The sample was PBMCs. The source of these receptors is a woman aged 50 to 65 in good health and CMV-seronegative.

The chain joins TRBV20-1 to TRBJ1-2; 7 bases fit TRBD1. V shed 4 bases, J shed 9 bases, and the junction held 5 bases outside the gene matches. CDR3 length: 11 amino acids. The germline V gene has CDR1 DFQATT and CDR2 SNEGSKA (reference sequence). The CDR3 coding sequence is TGCAGTGCTACCGGACAGGACCGCTACACCTTC. Its protein is CSATGQDRYTF.

The chain uses TRBV7-9 and TRBJ1-2; unclear D gene. Trimming removed 1 base at V and 6 bases at J, with 12 bases between. The CDR3 runs to 14 residues. Per germline, CDR1 SEHNR and CDR2 FQNEAQ (reference sequence). Written as DNA, the CDR3 is TGTGCCAGCAGCTTAGGAACGGGGTACGATGGCTACACCTTC. Encoded protein: CASSLGTGYDGYTF.

CDR3 bases: TGCGCCAGCAGCCAAGAAACAGGCCGCGAAAAACTGTTTTTT. Translation: CASSQETGREKLFF. This chain uses TRBV4-3 with TRBJ1-4; D is perhaps TRBD1 (5 bases). Germline loops: CDR1 LGHNA, CDR2 YSLEER. The V end was cut by 0 bases, the J end by 8 bases, with 10 bases between. The CDR3 has 14 amino acids.

V usage is TRBV4-2 and J usage is TRBJ2-3; 9 positions agree with TRBD2. The trim removed 0 bases at V and 4 bases at J, leaving 8 bases unmatched. CDR3 length: 17 residues. Germline V gives CDR1 LGHNA, CDR2 YNFKEQ. CDR3 DNA sequence: TGTGCCAGCAGCCAAGATATAGGGCGGGAGGGTCCAGATACGCAGTATTTT. It yields the protein CASSQDIGREGPDTQYF.

The chain carries TRBV2 and TRBJ2-7; D gene uncertain. Germline V lookup: CDR1 SNHLY, CDR2 FYNNEI. Trimming took off 4 bases at V and 5 bases at J, with 12 bases between the two ends. CDR3 length: 13 residues. Here the CDR3 reads CASSGDIFHEQYF. The CDR3 region has the DNA TGTGCCAGCAGTGGAGACATCTTCCACGAGCAGTACTTC. The variable domain in full, with the rest retrieved from reference TRBV2 and TRBJ2-7, is EPEVTQTPSHQVTQMGQEVILRCVPISNHLYFYWYRQILGQKVEFLVSFYNNEISEKSEIFDDQFSVERPDGSNFTLKIRSTKLEDSAMYFCASSGDIFHEQYFGPGTRLTVT.

The V call is TRBV2, the J call TRBJ2-3, with 15 bases that match TRBD2. Trimming removed 7 bases from V and 6 bases from J; junction bases left unmatched: 5. Germline V gene data show CDR1 as SNHLY and CDR2 as FYNNEI. This CDR3 is built from 15 residues. CDR3 sequence: CASTGLAGGPDTQYF. The CDR3 DNA reads as TGTGCCAGCACCGGACTAGCGGGAGGGCCGGATACGCAGTATTTT.

The chain combines TRBV9 with TRBJ2-2, with TRBD2 as a possible D gene (5 bases). Looked up from germline, CDR1 is SGDLS and CDR2 is YYNGEE. V lost 2 bases and J lost 3, with 14 bases in between. This CDR3 contains 16 residues. This chain's CDR3 is CASSVRRQPDTGELFF. The DNA for the CDR3 is TGTGCCAGCAGCGTTAGGAGGCAGCCAGACACCGGGGAGCTGTTTTTT.

The table lists this clone with a few counts. The chain joins TRBV10-2 to TRBJ2-7, with D perhaps TRBD2 (5 bases). V gave up 2 bases and J gave up 7 bases, with 15 bases separating them. The CDR3 is made up of 14 amino acids. Per the germline V gene, CDR1 is WSHSY and CDR2 is SAAADI. The CDR3 DNA reads as TGCGCCAGCAGTGAGGGGGTAACAGCGGATGAGCAGTACTTC. Translation gives CASSEGVTADEQYF.

The gene calls are TRBV5-8 and TRBJ2-3; 8 nucleotides agree with TRBD1. The CDR3 contains 15 residues. V lost 1 base, J lost 4 bases, and 5 bases stayed unmatched. Per the germline V gene, CDR1 is SGHTS and CDR2 is YDEGEE. In nucleotides, the CDR3 is TGTGCCAGCAGCTTGACAGGGGGTGGATCAGATACGCAGTATTTT. Its protein is CASSLTGGGSDTQYF.

The chain employs TRBV7-9 and TRBJ1-5; D unclear. The V end lost 5 bases, the J end lost 4 bases, and 9 bases lay between the germline ends. The CDR3 runs 13 residues. In germline, CDR1 is SEHNR, CDR2 FQNEAQ (reference sequence). The CDR3 reads CASSPRGNQPQHF. As DNA, the CDR3 is TGTGCCAGCAGCCCTCGAGGGAATCAGCCCCAGCATTTT.

This sequence joins TRBV2 and TRBJ2-2, with no clear D. Per germline, CDR1 SNHLY and CDR2 FYNNEI. Trimming pared 2 bases from V and 0 bases from J, leaving 10 bases between. The CDR3 length is 16 residues. As DNA, the CDR3 is TGTGCCAGCAGTGAAAGGCAGACTCCGAACACCGGGGAGCTGTTTTTT. This translates into CASSERQTPNTGELFF.

This clone appeared a few times. The chain couples TRBV5-4 to TRBJ1-3; 7 positions agree with TRBD1. V was pared by 6 bases and J by 2 bases, with 5 bases of the junction left unmatched. Looked up from germline, CDR1 is SGHNT and CDR2 is YYREEE (reference sequence). The CDR3 consists of 14 residues. The CDR3 is CASTSGGTGNTIYF. In DNA, the CDR3 is TGTGCCAGCACATCAGGGGGTACTGGAAACACCATATATTTT.

V gene TRBV13 combines with J gene TRBJ2-1; 7 bases align to TRBD2. CDR3 size: 14 residues. Germline trimming cut 0 bases from V and 5 bases from J; bases unmatched to any gene: 1. Germline lookup yields CDR1 PRHDT and CDR2 FYEKMQ (reference sequence). Written as DNA, the CDR3 is TGTGCCAGCAGCTTAGGGACTAGCAACAATGAGCAGTTCTTC. It encodes CASSLGTSNNEQFF.

The V and J genes are TRBV23-1 and TRBJ2-5, with 9 bases fitting TRBD1. TRBV23-1 is an ORF, with its function uncertain. V shed 8 bases, J shed 1 base, and the junction held 5 bases outside the gene matches. There are 14 residues in the CDR3. CDR3 sequence: CASRGQGSQETQYF. The CDR3 nucleotides are TGCGCCAGCCGGGGACAGGGAAGCCAAGAGACCCAGTACTTC.

The table lists this clone with a few counts. The chain has TRBV12-5 and TRBJ2-2; D may be TRBD2 (7 bases). V lost 1 base to trimming and J lost 4 bases, with 19 bases between them. CDR3 length: 18 amino acids. The V gene's germline CDR1 is LGHNT and CDR2 FRNRAP. CDR3 region: CASGLDWWGGRSTGELFF. Written as DNA, the CDR3 is TGTGCTAGTGGTTTGGACTGGTGGGGGGGCCGTAGCACCGGGGAGCTGTTTTTT.

The V call is TRBV4-3, the J call TRBJ1-2; D is uncertain. Germline CDR1 is LGHNA and CDR2 is YSLEER. This CDR3 region has 16 residues. The V and J ends lost 4 bases and 6 bases respectively, with 21 bases between them. In nucleotides, the CDR3 is TGCGCCAGCAGCCCAGCCTTGCTGCACACAACTAATGGCTACACCTTC. Protein: CASSPALLHTTNGYTF.

The chain has TRBV7-2 and TRBJ1-1; unclear D gene. This CDR3 has 15 amino acids. V was clipped by 4 bases and J by 0 bases, with 12 bases between them. Germline CDR1 is SGHTA and CDR2 is FQGNSA. CDR3 DNA sequence: TGTGCCAGCAGCTACATCATGGCAATGAACACTGAAGCTTTCTTT. Translating it yields CASSYIMAMNTEAFF.

Only a few counts were recorded for this clone. This chain uses TRBV6-6 with TRBJ1-1; tentative D call: TRBD1 (5 bases). The CDR3 length is 14 residues. V gave up 2 bases and J gave up 4 bases, with 11 bases separating them. From germline, CDR1 is MNHNY and CDR2 SVGAGI (reference sequence). The CDR3 DNA is TGTGCCAGCAGTTACCCCAGGGTCGTCACTGAAGCTTTCTTT. Amino acid sequence: CASSYPRVVTEAFF.

This rearrangement joins TRBV19 to TRBJ1-2; 10 bases map to TRBD1. The germline V gene encodes CDR1 LNHDA and CDR2 SQIVND (reference sequence). Trimming cost V 10 bases and J 5 bases; bases outside gene matches: 4. This CDR3 spans 12 amino acids. In nucleotides, the CDR3 is TGTGCCACGAGGGACAGGGGTTATGGCTACACCTTC. Protein sequence: CATRDRGYGYTF.

The V gene is TRBV30, the J gene TRBJ2-5; 7 positions agree with TRBD1. The CDR3 is 13 residues long. The J segment lost 4 bases and the V segment lost 4 bases, leaving 6 bases of the junction unmatched. Germline assignment: CDR1 GTSNPN and CDR2 SVGIG (reference sequence). The CDR3 here is CAWNRGIGETQYF. The CDR3 DNA reads as TGTGCCTGGAACAGGGGAATTGGAGAGACCCAGTACTTC.

The rearrangement links TRBV18 to TRBJ1-1; no definite D call. The CDR3 is made up of 13 amino acids. Trimming took 0 bases from V and 7 from J, leaving 9 bases between them. CDR1 and CDR2 from the germline V gene are KGHSH and LQKENI. The CDR3 is CASSPPSEDEAFF. As DNA, the CDR3 is TGTGCCAGCTCACCACCGTCGGAGGATGAAGCTTTCTTT.